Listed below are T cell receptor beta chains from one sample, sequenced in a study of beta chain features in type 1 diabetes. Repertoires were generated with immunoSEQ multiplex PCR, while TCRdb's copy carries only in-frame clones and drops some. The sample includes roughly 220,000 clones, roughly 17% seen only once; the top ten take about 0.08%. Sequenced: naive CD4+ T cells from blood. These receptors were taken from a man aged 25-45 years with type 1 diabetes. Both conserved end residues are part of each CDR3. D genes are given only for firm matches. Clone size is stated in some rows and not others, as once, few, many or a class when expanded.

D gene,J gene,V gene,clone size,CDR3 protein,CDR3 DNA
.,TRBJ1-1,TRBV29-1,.,CSVPGITEAFF,TGCAGCGTGCCAGGGATCACTGAAGCTTTCTTT
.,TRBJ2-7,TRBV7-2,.,CASPGWYF,TGTGCCAGCCCCGGGTGGTACTTC
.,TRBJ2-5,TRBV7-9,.,CASSSREETQYF,TGTGCCAGCAGCTCCAGGGAAGAGACCCAGTACTTC
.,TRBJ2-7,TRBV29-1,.,CSVVVRRASEQYF,TGCAGCGTTGTAGTCAGGAGAGCATCCGAGCAGTACTTC
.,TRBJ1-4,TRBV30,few,CAWSDNEKLFF,TGTGCCTGGAGTGATAATGAAAAACTGTTTTTT
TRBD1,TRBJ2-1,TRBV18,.,CASSPYRQGFEQFF,TGTGCCAGCTCACCATACCGACAGGGTTTTGAGCAGTTCTTC
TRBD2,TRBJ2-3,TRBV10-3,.,CASRKREGDDTQYF,TGTGCCAGCAGAAAACGGGAGGGCGACGATACGCAGTATTTT
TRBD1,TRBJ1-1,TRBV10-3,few,CAISDMSGTGAEAFF,TGTGCCATCAGTGATATGTCCGGGACAGGGGCTGAAGCTTTCTTT
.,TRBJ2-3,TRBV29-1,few,CSVDGQGTDTQYF,TGCAGCGTTGATGGACAAGGCACAGATACGCAGTATTTT
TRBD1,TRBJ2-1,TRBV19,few,CASSSPGTGSYNEQFF,TGTGCCAGTAGTAGTCCCGGGACAGGCTCCTACAATGAGCAGTTCTTC
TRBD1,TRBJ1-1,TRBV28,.,CASSSPGQAMEAFF,TGTGCCAGCAGTTCCCCGGGACAGGCGATGGAAGCTTTCTTT
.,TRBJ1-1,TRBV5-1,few,CASSLLGGQTEAFF,TGCGCCAGCAGCCTCTTAGGAGGCCAGACTGAAGCTTTCTTT
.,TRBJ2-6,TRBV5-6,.,CASSETGFPGANVLTF,TGTGCCAGCAGCGAGACAGGATTCCCTGGGGCCAACGTCCTGACTTTC
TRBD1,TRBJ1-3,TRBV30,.,CAWSLRTGASGNTIYF,TGTGCCTGGAGTCTTAGGACAGGGGCCTCTGGAAACACCATATATTTT
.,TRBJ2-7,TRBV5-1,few,CASSVWTGSYEQYF,TGCGCCAGCAGCGTCTGGACGGGTTCCTACGAGCAGTACTTC
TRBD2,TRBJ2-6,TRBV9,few,CASSVLAGAFGAGANVLTF,TGTGCCAGCAGCGTCCTAGCGGGAGCGTTCGGGGCCGGGGCCAACGTCCTGACTTTC
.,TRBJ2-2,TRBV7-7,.,CASSLATGANTGELFF,TGTGCTAGCAGCTTAGCGACGGGGGCGAACACCGGGGAGCTGTTTTTT
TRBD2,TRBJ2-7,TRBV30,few,CASRPGGSYEQYF,TGTGCCTCCCGCCCGGGGGGCTCCTACGAGCAGTACTTC
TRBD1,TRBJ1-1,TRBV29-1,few,CSVEGQGASEAFF,TGCAGCGTTGAAGGACAGGGGGCATCTGAAGCTTTCTTT
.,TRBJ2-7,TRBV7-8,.,CASLQNAGNYEQYF,TGTGCCAGCCTGCAAAACGCGGGAAACTACGAGCAGTACTTC
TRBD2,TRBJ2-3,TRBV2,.,CASSALAIGADTQYF,TGTGCCAGCAGCGCACTAGCGATTGGGGCAGATACGCAGTATTTT
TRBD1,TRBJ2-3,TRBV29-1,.,CSVGTGSTDTQYF,TGCAGCGTTGGGACAGGAAGCACAGATACGCAGTATTTT